The clone carrying this T cell receptor (beta chain) qualifies as medium-sized. The CDR3 spans 15 residues. Germline CDR1 and CDR2: SGHTA and FQGNSA. Trimming removed 2 bases at V and 1 base at J, with 10 bases between. About 550 ng RNA was reverse transcribed with alpha and beta constant-region primers. Each of the alpha and beta chains got its own library through chain-specific third strand synthesis with indices. One entry per CDR3 protein, called by TCRdb with MiXCR from the 5' RACE reads. The table records some 4,300 distinct CDR3 sequences, 5.5% of them present only once. Roughly three months, about 14 weeks, into antiretroviral therapy, follow-up blood was collected. Whole blood was used without fractionation, so all unsorted peripheral T cells were included. RNA came from 2 to 2.5 ml of peripheral blood. This sample is drawn from a study of HIV-infected patients and healthy controls. Study-wide context: About 70% of the sixteen became undetectable by the second bleed, and all after another year of therapy.

The sample here was blood, taken during antiretroviral therapy. This chain links TRBV7-2 with TRBJ2-3; D may be TRBD1 (6 bases). This TCR came from an adult with HIV infection. The DNA of the CDR3 is TGTGCCAGCAGCTTACAGTCAGGGGGCACAGATACGCAGTATTTT. Translated, it gives CASSLQSGGTDTQYF.